This T cell receptor beta chain was recorded in a study of Graves' ophthalmopathy and Graves' hyperthyroidism. Study outcomes and limitations: Blood samples also showed most expanded thyroid clonotypes exceeding 0.001 frequency.

Pregnant or lactating patients and those with other autoimmune diseases or uncontrolled infections were excluded. This clonotype was counted many times. Its antigen remains unidentified. The CDR3 sequence is 16 residues long. Between the trimmed V and J ends, which lost 3 bases and 1 base, there was a span of 18 bases. Germline CDR1 reads DFQATT; CDR2 reads SNEGSKA (reference sequence). RNA transcripts provided the template for amplifying TCR beta CDR3 regions. A first-round RT-PCR used HTBI primers, followed by a second-round multiplex PCR. TCRdb re-derived calls from the multiplex PCR reads in MiXCR, one entry per CDR3 protein. The table lists fewer than 600,000 distinct CDR3 sequences, over 13% of them singletons.

Material: blood. This chain joins TRBV20-1 and TRBJ2-5; perhaps D is TRBD1 or TRBD2 (6 bases each). This TCR derives from a woman in her 30s with Graves' ophthalmopathy. CDR3 nucleotides: TGCAGTGCTAGGAGTGAGGGGGGACCACGCCAAGAGACCCAGTACTTC. Translation gives CSARSEGGPRQETQYF.